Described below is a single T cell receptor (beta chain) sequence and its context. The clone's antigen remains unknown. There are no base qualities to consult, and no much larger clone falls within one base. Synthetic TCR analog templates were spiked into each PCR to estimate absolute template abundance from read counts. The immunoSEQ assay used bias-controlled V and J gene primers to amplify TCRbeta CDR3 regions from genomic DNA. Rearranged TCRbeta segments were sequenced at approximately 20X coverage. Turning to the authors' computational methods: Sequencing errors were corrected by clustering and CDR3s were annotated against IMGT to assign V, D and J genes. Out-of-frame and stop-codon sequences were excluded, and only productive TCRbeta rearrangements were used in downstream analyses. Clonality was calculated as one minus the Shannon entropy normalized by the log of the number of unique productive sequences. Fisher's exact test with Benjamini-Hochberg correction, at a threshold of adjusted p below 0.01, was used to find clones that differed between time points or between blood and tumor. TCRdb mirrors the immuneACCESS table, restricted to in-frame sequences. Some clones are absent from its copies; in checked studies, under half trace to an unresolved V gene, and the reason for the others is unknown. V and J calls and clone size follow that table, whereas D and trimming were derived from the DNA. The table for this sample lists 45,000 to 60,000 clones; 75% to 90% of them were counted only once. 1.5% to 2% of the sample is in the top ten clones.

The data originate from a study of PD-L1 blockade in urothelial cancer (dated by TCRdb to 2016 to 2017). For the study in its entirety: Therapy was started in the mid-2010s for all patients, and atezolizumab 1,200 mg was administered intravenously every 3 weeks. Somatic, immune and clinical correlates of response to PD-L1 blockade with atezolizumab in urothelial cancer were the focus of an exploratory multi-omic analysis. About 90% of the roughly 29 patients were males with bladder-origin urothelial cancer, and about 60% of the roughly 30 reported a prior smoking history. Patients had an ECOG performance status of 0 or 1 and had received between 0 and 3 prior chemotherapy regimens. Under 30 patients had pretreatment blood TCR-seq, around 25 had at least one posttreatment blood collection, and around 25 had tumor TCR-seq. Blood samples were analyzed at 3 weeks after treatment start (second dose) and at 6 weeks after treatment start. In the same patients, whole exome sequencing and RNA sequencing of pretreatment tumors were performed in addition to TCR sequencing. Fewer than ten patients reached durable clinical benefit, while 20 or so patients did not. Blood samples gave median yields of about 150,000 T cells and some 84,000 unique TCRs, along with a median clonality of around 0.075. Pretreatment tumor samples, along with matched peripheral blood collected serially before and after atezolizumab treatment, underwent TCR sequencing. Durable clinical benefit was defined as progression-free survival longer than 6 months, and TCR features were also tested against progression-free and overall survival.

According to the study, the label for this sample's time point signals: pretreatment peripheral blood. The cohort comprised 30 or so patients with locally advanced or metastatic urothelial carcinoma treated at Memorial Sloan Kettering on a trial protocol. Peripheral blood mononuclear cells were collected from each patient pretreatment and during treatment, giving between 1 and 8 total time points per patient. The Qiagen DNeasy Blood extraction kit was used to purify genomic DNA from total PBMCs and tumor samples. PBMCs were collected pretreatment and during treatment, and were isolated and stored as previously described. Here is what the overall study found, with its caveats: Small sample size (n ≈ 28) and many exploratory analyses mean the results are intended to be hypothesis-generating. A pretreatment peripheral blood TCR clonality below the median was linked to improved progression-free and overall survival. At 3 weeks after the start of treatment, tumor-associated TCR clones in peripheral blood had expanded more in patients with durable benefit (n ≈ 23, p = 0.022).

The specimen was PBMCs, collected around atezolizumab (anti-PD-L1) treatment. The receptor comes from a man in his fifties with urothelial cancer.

At the DNA level, the sequence is TGTGCCTGGCAGACAGGGGTCGCACGGAGGGGCTACACCTTC. It translates to CAWQTGVARRGYTF. In this chain, TRBV30 is recombined with TRBJ1-2; 8 junctional bases match TRBD1. Compared with germline, V lacks 5 bases and J lacks 8 bases; bases without a gene match: 13. The CDR3 numbers 14 residues from cysteine through phenylalanine. This entry keeps only the CDR3 DNA: 42 bases, framed from base 1. CDR1 and CDR2, per the germline V gene (reference sequence), are GTSNPN and SVGIG.